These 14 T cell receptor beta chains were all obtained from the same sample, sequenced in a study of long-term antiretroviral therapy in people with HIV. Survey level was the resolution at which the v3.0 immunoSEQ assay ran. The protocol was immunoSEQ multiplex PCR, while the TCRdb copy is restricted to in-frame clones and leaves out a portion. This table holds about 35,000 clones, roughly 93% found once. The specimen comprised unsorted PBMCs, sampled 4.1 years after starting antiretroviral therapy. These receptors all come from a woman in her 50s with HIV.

The CDR3 reads CASSRTGGALYEQYF. CDR3 sequence (DNA): TGTGCCAGCAGCCGCACAGGGGGGGCCCTCTACGAGCAGTACTTC. This rearrangement joins TRBV4-2 to TRBJ2-7; maybe TRBD1 (8 bases). The CDR3 extends over 15 amino acids. V lost 4 bases and J lost 3, with 16 bases in between. The germline V gene encodes CDR1 LGHNA and CDR2 YNFKEQ.

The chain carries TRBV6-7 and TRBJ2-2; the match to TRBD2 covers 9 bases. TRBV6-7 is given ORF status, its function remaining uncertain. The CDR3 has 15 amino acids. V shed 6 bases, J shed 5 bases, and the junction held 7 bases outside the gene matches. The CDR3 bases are TGTGCCAGCAGAGCGGGGGGCGGAGGGACCGGGGAGCTGTTTTTT. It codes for CASRAGGGGTGELFF.

The CDR3 here is CASSRDPSGGYTF. CDR3 DNA sequence: TGTGCCAGCAGTAGGGATCCATCGGGTGGCTACACCTTC. The chain recombines TRBV6-5 with TRBJ1-2; D is unclear. The CDR3 has 13 residues. The ends were cut back, 5 bases at V and 7 bases at J, with 14 bases in the middle. The germline V gene encodes CDR1 MNHEY and CDR2 SVGAGI.

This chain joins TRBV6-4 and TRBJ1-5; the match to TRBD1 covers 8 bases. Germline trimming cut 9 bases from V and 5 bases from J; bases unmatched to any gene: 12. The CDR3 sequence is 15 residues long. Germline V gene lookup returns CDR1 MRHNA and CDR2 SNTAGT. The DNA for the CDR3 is TGTGCCAGTCCGACCTCAGGGGGCGCAGATCAGCCCCAGCATTTT. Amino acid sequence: CASPTSGGADQPQHF.

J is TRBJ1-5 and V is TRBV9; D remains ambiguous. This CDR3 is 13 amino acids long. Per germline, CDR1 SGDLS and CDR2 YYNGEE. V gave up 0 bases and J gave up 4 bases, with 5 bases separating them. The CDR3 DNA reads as TGTGCCAGCAGCGTAGACGAGAATCAGCCCCAGCATTTT. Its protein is CASSVDENQPQHF.

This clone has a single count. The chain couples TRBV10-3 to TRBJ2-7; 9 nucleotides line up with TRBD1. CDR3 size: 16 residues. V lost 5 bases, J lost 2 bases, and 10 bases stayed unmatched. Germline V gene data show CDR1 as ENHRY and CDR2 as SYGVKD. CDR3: CAISQMGTGTTYEQYF. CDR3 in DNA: TGTGCCATCAGTCAAATGGGGACAGGGACGACCTACGAGCAGTACTTC.

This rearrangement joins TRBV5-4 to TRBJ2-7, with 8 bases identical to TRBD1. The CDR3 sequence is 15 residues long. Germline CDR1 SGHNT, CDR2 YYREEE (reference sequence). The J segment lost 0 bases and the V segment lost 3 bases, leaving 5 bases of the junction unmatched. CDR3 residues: CASSSKTGGSYEQYF. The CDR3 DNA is TGTGCCAGCAGCTCTAAAACAGGGGGCTCCTACGAGCAGTACTTC. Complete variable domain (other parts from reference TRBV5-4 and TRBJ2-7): ETGVTQSPTHLIKTRGQQVTLRCSSQSGHNTVSWYQQALGQGPQFIFQYYREEENGRGNFPPRFSGLQFPNYSSELNVNALELDDSALYLCASSSKTGGSYEQYFGPGTRLTVT.

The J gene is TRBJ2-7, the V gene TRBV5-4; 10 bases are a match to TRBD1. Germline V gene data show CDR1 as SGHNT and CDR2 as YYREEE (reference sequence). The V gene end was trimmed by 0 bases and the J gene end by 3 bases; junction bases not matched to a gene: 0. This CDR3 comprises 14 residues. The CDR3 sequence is CASSLGTGGYEQYF. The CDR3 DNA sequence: TGTGCCAGCAGCTTGGGGACAGGGGGCTACGAGCAGTACTTC. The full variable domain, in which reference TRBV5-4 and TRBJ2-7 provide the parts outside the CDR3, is ETGVTQSPTHLIKTRGQQVTLRCSSQSGHNTVSWYQQALGQGPQFIFQYYREEENGRGNFPPRFSGLQFPNYSSELNVNALELDDSALYLCASSLGTGGYEQYFGPGTRLTVT.

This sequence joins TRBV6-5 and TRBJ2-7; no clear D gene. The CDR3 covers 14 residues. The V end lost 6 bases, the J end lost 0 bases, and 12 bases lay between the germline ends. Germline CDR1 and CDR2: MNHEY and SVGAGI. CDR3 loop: CASRGNGYSYEQYF. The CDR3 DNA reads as TGTGCCAGCAGAGGGAATGGCTACTCCTACGAGCAGTACTTC.

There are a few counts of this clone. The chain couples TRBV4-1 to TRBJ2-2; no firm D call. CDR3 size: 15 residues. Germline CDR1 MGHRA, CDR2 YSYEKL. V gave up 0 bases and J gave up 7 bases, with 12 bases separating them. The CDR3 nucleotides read TGCGCCAGCAGCCAAGATTTCCTCGATAACGGGGAGCTGTTTTTT. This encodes CASSQDFLDNGELFF.

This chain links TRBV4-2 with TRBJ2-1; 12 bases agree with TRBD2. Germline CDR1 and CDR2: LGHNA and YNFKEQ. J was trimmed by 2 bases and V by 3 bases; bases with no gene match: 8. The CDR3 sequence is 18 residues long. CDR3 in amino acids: CASSHLTSGGSPYNEQFF. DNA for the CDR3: TGTGCCAGCAGCCACCTGACTAGCGGGGGATCCCCCTACAATGAGCAGTTCTTC.

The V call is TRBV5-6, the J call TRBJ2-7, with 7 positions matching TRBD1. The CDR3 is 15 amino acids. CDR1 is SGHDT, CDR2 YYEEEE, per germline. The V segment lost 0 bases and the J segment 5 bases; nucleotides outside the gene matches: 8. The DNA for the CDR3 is TGTGCCAGCAGCTTGGTACAGACAGGGCCCGACGAGCAGTACTTC. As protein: CASSLVQTGPDEQYF.

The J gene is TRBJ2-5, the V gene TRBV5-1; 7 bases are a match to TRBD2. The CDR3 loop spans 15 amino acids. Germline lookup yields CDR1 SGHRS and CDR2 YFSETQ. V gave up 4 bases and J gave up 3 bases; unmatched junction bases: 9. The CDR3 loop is CASSPLAGVEETQYF. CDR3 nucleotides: TGCGCCAGCAGCCCGCTTGCGGGGGTGGAAGAGACCCAGTACTTC.

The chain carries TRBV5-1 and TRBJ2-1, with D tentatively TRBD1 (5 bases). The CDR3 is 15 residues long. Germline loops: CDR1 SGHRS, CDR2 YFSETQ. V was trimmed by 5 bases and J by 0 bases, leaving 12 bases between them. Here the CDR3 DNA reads TGCGCCAGCAGGACAGCCGAAATCTCCTACAATGAGCAGTTCTTC. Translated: CASRTAEISYNEQFF.